This T cell receptor beta chain was recorded in a study of CD8 T cells in Susac syndrome (dated by TCRdb to the late 2010s). Background on the whole study: The study used repertoire sequencing to test whether antigen drove CD8+ T cell activation and differentiation in Susac syndrome. Study-level results and caveats: The number of individuals in the TCR sequencing and HLA analysis was acknowledged as relatively small.

Sequences KGHSH (CDR1) and LQKENI (CDR2) are obtained from the germline V gene. The CDR3, from cysteine to phenylalanine, totals 14 residues. The kept DNA is CDR3 alone, 42 bases in frame from the first base. The junction carries 11 bases between V and J, which are trimmed by 5 bases and 1 base respectively. Of note for this clonotype: What antigen it recognizes has not been identified. No base quality information exists; no much larger clone differs at one position.

Peripheral blood CD8+ and CD4+ T cells from healthy donors, Susac syndrome patients and multiple sclerosis patients were profiled by high-throughput TCR beta sequencing. The healthy donors served as controls matched for age and sex. CD8+ TEMRA cells were enriched by FACS, while bulk CD8+ and CD4+ T cells were purified by magnetic negative isolation. Blood was collected in EDTA tubes and processed within 24 hours, with PBMCs isolated through density gradient centrifugation. PBMCs destined for TCR sequencing were cryopreserved in liquid nitrogen and later thawed in a 37 °C water bath. Purity of sorted or isolated CD4+, CD8+ and CD8+ TEMRA cells was at least 90%. RNA was extracted using the RNeasy kit, and about 0.5 to 1 ug of the RNA was reverse transcribed with random hexamers. The immunoSEQ multiplex PCR assay, which covers 54 Vbeta and 13 Jbeta segments, was used to amplify TCR beta CDR3 regions. PCR amplification bias was corrected by using a synthetic template baseline for primer optimization and computational correction. Regarding the original processing steps: Reads were annotated to V, D and J genes according to IMGT and were analyzed with immunoSEQ Analyzer, with only productive sequences retained. To calculate clonality, Shannon entropy was normalized by log2 of the number of productive unique sequences and then subtracted from one. For each patient and control, public and private clones were evaluated within the 100 most prevalent clones. A clone was defined as Susac-specific if it was absent from the healthy and MS cohorts, from 1052 published viral clones and from other ImmuneACCESS disease sequences. The public reads were reprocessed in TCRdb via fastp at Q25 and MiXCR, keeping in-frame beta chains. Each entry is one CDR3 protein sequence, shown with its most common DNA and genes. None of the V and J calls come from the authors' own analysis; TCRdb made them. The sample table records 130,000 to 150,000 distinct CDR3 sequences; roughly 94% of these occur just once. The ten largest clones capture under 0.095% of the sample.

The sequenced sample consisted of CD4+ T cells from PBMCs. The source of this sequence is a human donor in good health. The sequence links TRBV18 to TRBJ1-1; the D gene remains uncertain. The DNA is as follows: TGTGCCAGCTCAGAGGACCTTACGAACACTGAAGCTTTCTTT. Protein translation: CASSEDLTNTEAFF.